The clone carrying this TCR beta chain was seen more than once but under ten times. Antigen unknown. Specified time point: patch test 3, about 24 weeks after DPC sensitization. Treatment here: therapeutic diphenylcyclopropenone sensitization with weekly scalp DPC. These data are taken from a study of human T cells and chemical hapten exposure. In the study overall: Sensitization involved placing 2% DPC onto a 2 cm by 2 cm region of upper inner arm skin.

The germline gives CDR1 SGDLS, CDR2 YYNGEE. The germline V and J ends were trimmed by 2 bases and 3 bases, with 9 bases remaining between them. This CDR3 is built from 13 residues. TCRdb called the RACE reads again in MiXCR, with one record for every CDR3 protein. The sample lists 80,000 to 100,000 distinct CDR3 sequences, less than 35% occurring once. Study observations and caveats: Expanded TCRs produced significantly more large CDR3 similarity clusters than controls did.

The rearrangement uses TRBV9 and TRBJ2-7, with TRBD2 as a possible D gene (6 bases). Here the sequenced sample was whole blood, taken in connection with sensitization to the hapten diphenylcyclopropenone (DPC). The receptor was isolated from a man between 40 and 49 years old with alopecia areata. Some clones in this sample may be carry-over from other donors' samples. The CDR3 DNA reads TGTGCCAGCAGCGTCGGCGGGAACTACGAGCAGTACTTC. Protein product: CASSVGGNYEQYF.